This is a list of T cell receptor beta chains from one sample in a study of identical twins. Via MiXCR, TCRdb re-called the 5' RACE reads, giving one row per CDR3 protein. Of about 210,000 distinct CDR3 sequences in the sample, around a tenth were seen once. Sequencing was performed on memory (CD45RO+) T cells sorted from blood. The origin of the receptors is a woman younger than 35 in good health. The CDR3 runs from the conserved cysteine through the conserved F or W. The D gene is left open where the match is weak. Part of the rows lack a size; the others show once, few, many or a class for expanded clones.

D: -; size: many; J: TRBJ2-1; V: TRBV5-1; DNA: TGCGCCAGCAGCCCAGAGACAGGTCTGGATATGGGGCAGTTCTTC; CDR3: CASSPETGLDMGQFF
D: -; size: -; J: TRBJ2-3; V: TRBV7-3; DNA: TGTGCCAGCAGCTTTGAGGTGCAGGCCACCACAGATACGCAGTATTTT; CDR3: CASSFEVQATTDTQYF
D: TRBD2; size: few; J: TRBJ2-3; V: TRBV20-1; DNA: TGCAGTGCTAGTCGGACTAGCGGGAGTGGAAGCACAGATACGCAGTATTTT; CDR3: CSASRTSGSGSTDTQYF
D: TRBD1; size: once; J: TRBJ1-2; V: TRBV20-1; DNA: TGCAGTGCCGATAGGGGGGACAGTACTGGCTACACCTTC; CDR3: CSADRGDSTGYTF
D: TRBD1; size: few; J: TRBJ1-1; V: TRBV7-9; DNA: TGTGCCAGCCACGGGGACAGGGCGGTGGGCACTGAAGCTTTCTTT; CDR3: CASHGDRAVGTEAFF
D: -; size: few; J: TRBJ2-3; V: TRBV3-1; DNA: TGTGCCAGCAGCACGTTTGGCACAGATACGCAGTATTTT; CDR3: CASSTFGTDTQYF
D: -; size: once; J: TRBJ2-7; V: TRBV7-2; DNA: TGTGCCAGCAGCTTAATCCCGGGAGACTTCTACGAGCAGTACTTC; CDR3: CASSLIPGDFYEQYF
D: TRBD2; size: -; J: TRBJ2-2; V: TRBV18; DNA: TGTGCCAGCTCACCGGGAGGGAGCCTCACCGGGGAGCTGTTTTTT; CDR3: CASSPGGSLTGELFF
D: -; size: -; J: TRBJ2-2; V: TRBV16; DNA: TGTGCCAGCAGCCAATGGACAGCGAACACCGGGGAGCTGTTTTTT; CDR3: CASSQWTANTGELFF
D: TRBD1; size: many; J: TRBJ2-4; V: TRBV5-4; DNA: TGTGCCAGCAGCTGGGGACAGGGGCTGGCCAAAAACATTCAGTACTTC; CDR3: CASSWGQGLAKNIQYF
D: -; size: few; J: TRBJ2-1; V: TRBV7-9; DNA: TGTGCCAGCAGCTTAGCGGAGGGAAGTGAGCAGTTCTTC; CDR3: CASSLAEGSEQFF
D: TRBD2; size: few; J: TRBJ2-2; V: TRBV30; DNA: TGTGCCTGGAGTTCCATAGCGGGATCGGCGTCCGGGGAGCTGTTTTTT; CDR3: CAWSSIAGSASGELFF
D: -; size: few; J: TRBJ2-3; V: TRBV7-2; DNA: TGTGCCAGCAGCGTCAAAGATACGCAGTATTTT; CDR3: CASSVKDTQYF
D: -; size: -; J: TRBJ1-2; V: TRBV29-1; DNA: TGCAGCGTTGCTTGGACATTAGACTATGGCTACACCTTC; CDR3: CSVAWTLDYGYTF
D: -; size: few; J: TRBJ2-3; V: TRBV7-3; DNA: TGTGCCAGCAGCTTAACGGGGGACCGCACAGATACGCAGTATTTT; CDR3: CASSLTGDRTDTQYF
D: TRBD1; size: many; J: TRBJ1-2; V: TRBV2; DNA: TGTGCCAGCAGTGAGCTTCGGGACAGCTATGGCTACACCTTC; CDR3: CASSELRDSYGYTF
D: -; size: -; J: TRBJ2-5; V: TRBV5-1; DNA: TGCGCCAGCACCTTCGGGGGTAGCCAAGAGACCCAGTACTTC; CDR3: CASTFGGSQETQYF
D: TRBD2; size: -; J: TRBJ2-1; V: TRBV30; DNA: TGTGCCTGGAGTGTGACTAGCGCGAGTGAGCAGTTCTTC; CDR3: CAWSVTSASEQFF
D: -; size: -; J: TRBJ2-7; V: TRBV6-2/TRBV6-3; DNA: TGTGCCAGCACCAACAGCTACGAGCAGTACTTC; CDR3: CASTNSYEQYF
D: -; size: -; J: TRBJ1-5; V: TRBV18; DNA: TGTGCCAGCTCACCGACATTGTCCGATCGATCAGCCCAGCATTTT; CDR3: CASSPTLSDRSAQHF
D: -; size: few; J: TRBJ2-7; V: TRBV2; DNA: TGTGCCAGCTGTGGCGTCTCCTACGAGCAGTACTTC; CDR3: CASCGVSYEQYF
D: TRBD2; size: many; J: TRBJ2-1; V: TRBV5-8; DNA: TGTGCCAGCGGACTAGCGGGGGGGTACAATGAGCAGTTCTTC; CDR3: CASGLAGGYNEQFF
D: -; size: -; J: TRBJ2-2; V: TRBV29-1; DNA: TGCAGCGTAGTCGGAGCGAACACCGGGGAGCTGTTTTTT; CDR3: CSVVGANTGELFF
D: TRBD2; size: few; J: TRBJ2-1; V: TRBV27; DNA: TGTGCCAGCAGGCGCACACCGGGACTAGTATACAATGAGCAGTTCTTC; CDR3: CASRRTPGLVYNEQFF
D: -; size: many; J: TRBJ2-1; V: TRBV5-1; DNA: TGCGCCAGCAGCCTCCCGAACGGTCACTCCTACAATGAGCAGTTCTTC; CDR3: CASSLPNGHSYNEQFF
D: -; size: -; J: TRBJ2-2; V: TRBV15; DNA: TGTGCCACCAGCACAAACAGATATGGCGGGGAGCTGTTTTTT; CDR3: CATSTNRYGGELFF
D: -; size: few; J: TRBJ2-5; V: TRBV6-2/TRBV6-3; DNA: TGTGCCAGCAGTCGGGAAGGCGGGACCCAGTACTTC; CDR3: CASSREGGTQYF
D: -; size: many; J: TRBJ1-2; V: TRBV6-5; DNA: TGTGCCAGCGGGCTGTACTATGGCTACACCTTC; CDR3: CASGLYYGYTF
D: -; size: few; J: TRBJ2-7; V: TRBV11-1; DNA: TGTGCCAGCAGCCCCGGACTACCACGGTACATTCCTGCCTACGAGCAGTACTTC; CDR3: CASSPGLPRYIPAYEQYF
D: -; size: many; J: TRBJ2-3; V: TRBV20-1; DNA: TGCAGTGCTAGAGATGTAATGGTGGGAACGCAGTATTTT; CDR3: CSARDVMVGTQYF
D: -; size: many; J: TRBJ1-5; V: TRBV12-3/TRBV12-4; DNA: TGTGCCAGCAGTTTTTTCACGGATCTGAATCAGCCCCAGCATTTT; CDR3: CASSFFTDLNQPQHF
D: -; size: many; J: TRBJ2-7; V: TRBV27; DNA: TGTGCCAGCGGGGAAAGGTGGAGAAACTCCTACGAGCAGTACTTC; CDR3: CASGERWRNSYEQYF
D: TRBD2; size: -; J: TRBJ2-5; V: TRBV20-1; DNA: TGCAGTGCTAGAGAGGCTAGCGGGAGTCTAAAGACCCAGTACTTC; CDR3: CSAREASGSLKTQYF
D: -; size: few; J: TRBJ2-2; V: TRBV3-1; DNA: TGTGCCAGCAGCCAAGAGTCGCGACACTACACCGGGGAGCTGTTTTTT; CDR3: CASSQESRHYTGELFF
D: -; size: few; J: TRBJ1-4; V: TRBV7-8; DNA: TGTGCCAGCAGCTACAACAGAGCAACTAATGAAAAACTGTTTTTT; CDR3: CASSYNRATNEKLFF
D: -; size: -; J: TRBJ2-1; V: TRBV21-1; DNA: TGTGCCAGCAGCAAATTAGGACTAGCGGGAAGGATCTCCTACAATGAGCAGTTCTTC; CDR3: CASSKLGLAGRISYNEQFF
D: TRBD2; size: -; J: TRBJ2-7; V: TRBV6-2/TRBV6-3; DNA: TGTGCCAGCAGTTACGGGGCCCTAGCGGGAGCGAACGAGCAGTACTTC; CDR3: CASSYGALAGANEQYF
D: TRBD1; size: many; J: TRBJ2-2; V: TRBV5-1; DNA: TGCGCCAGCAGCATTCGGGACAGGGCAAAAACCGGGGAGCTGTTTTTT; CDR3: CASSIRDRAKTGELFF
D: -; size: -; J: TRBJ2-3; V: TRBV7-8; DNA: TGTGCCAGCAGCTTAGAGGAGTCCCAGAATACGCAGTATTTT; CDR3: CASSLEESQNTQYF
D: -; size: -; J: TRBJ2-7; V: TRBV12-3/TRBV12-4; DNA: TGTGCCAGCAGTTTCACGCCGAGAGGGTACGAGCAGTACTTC; CDR3: CASSFTPRGYEQYF
D: -; size: few; J: TRBJ2-5; V: TRBV20-1; DNA: TGCAGTGCTAGGTCTGTGAGCGGTCAAGAGACCCAGTACTTC; CDR3: CSARSVSGQETQYF
D: TRBD2; size: -; J: TRBJ2-1; V: TRBV5-1; DNA: TGCGCCAGCAGCCCAGCTTCCTTACTAGCGGGAAACAATGAGCGGTTCTTC; CDR3: CASSPASLLAGNNERFF
D: -; size: many; J: TRBJ1-5; V: TRBV12-3/TRBV12-4; DNA: TGTGCCAGCAGTTTTAGGTCCGCGTACAATCAGCCCCAGCATTTT; CDR3: CASSFRSAYNQPQHF
D: TRBD2; size: few; J: TRBJ2-7; V: TRBV7-2; DNA: TGTGCCAGCAGACGGGGACTAGCGGGAGGAGAAGGCGAGCAGTACTTC; CDR3: CASRRGLAGGEGEQYF
D: TRBD2; size: -; J: TRBJ2-7; V: TRBV12-3/TRBV12-4; DNA: TGTGCCAGCAGACGAGCGGGAGCGCATTACGAGCAGTACTTC; CDR3: CASRRAGAHYEQYF
D: TRBD1; size: few; J: TRBJ2-2; V: TRBV15; DNA: TGTGCCACCAGTAAGGACAGGGCGTCGTCCGGGGAGCTGTTTTTT; CDR3: CATSKDRASSGELFF
D: TRBD1; size: -; J: TRBJ2-1; V: TRBV6-5; DNA: TGTGCCAGCAGTTACTCTCTTCCGGGACAGGGGTCCAACAATGAGCAGTTCTTC; CDR3: CASSYSLPGQGSNNEQFF
D: -; size: many; J: TRBJ2-1; V: TRBV10-1; DNA: TGCGCCAGCAGTGACGACAATGAGCAGTTCTTC; CDR3: CASSDDNEQFF
D: -; size: many; J: TRBJ2-3; V: TRBV12-3/TRBV12-4; DNA: TGTGCCAGCAGTCTCGGACCCCGGGGGTATTTT; CDR3: CASSLGPRGYF
D: TRBD2; size: once; J: TRBJ2-3; V: TRBV7-9; DNA: TGTGCCAGCAGCTTAGTAAGGACTAGCGCCCCTGAAGGGCAGTATTTT; CDR3: CASSLVRTSAPEGQYF
D: -; size: few; J: TRBJ1-2; V: TRBV6-5; DNA: TGTGCCAGCAGGTGGAAGGGCTATGGCTACACCTTC; CDR3: CASRWKGYGYTF
D: -; size: many; J: TRBJ2-7; V: TRBV18; DNA: TGTGCCAGCTCCCCGAACGTCTACGAGCAGTACTTC; CDR3: CASSPNVYEQYF
D: TRBD2; size: few; J: TRBJ2-3; V: TRBV12-3/TRBV12-4; DNA: TGTGCCAGCAGTCCATTAGCGGGAGGGGCCCATTTT; CDR3: CASSPLAGGAHF
D: -; size: -; J: TRBJ1-1; V: TRBV5-1; DNA: TGCGCCAGCAGCCTGGACGAGCAGAACACTGAAGCTTTCTTT; CDR3: CASSLDEQNTEAFF
D: -; size: medium-sized; J: TRBJ1-5; V: TRBV6-4; DNA: TGTGCCAGCAGTGCCGATAGCAATCAGCCCCAGCATTTT; CDR3: CASSADSNQPQHF
D: TRBD2; size: few; J: TRBJ2-1; V: TRBV6-2/TRBV6-3; DNA: TGTGCCAGCAGTCCTACCGGGACTAGCGGGCACAATGAGCAGTTCTTC; CDR3: CASSPTGTSGHNEQFF
D: -; size: few; J: TRBJ1-5; V: TRBV3-1; DNA: TGTGCCAGCAGCCAATCGCCCGGGCAGCCCCAGCATTTT; CDR3: CASSQSPGQPQHF